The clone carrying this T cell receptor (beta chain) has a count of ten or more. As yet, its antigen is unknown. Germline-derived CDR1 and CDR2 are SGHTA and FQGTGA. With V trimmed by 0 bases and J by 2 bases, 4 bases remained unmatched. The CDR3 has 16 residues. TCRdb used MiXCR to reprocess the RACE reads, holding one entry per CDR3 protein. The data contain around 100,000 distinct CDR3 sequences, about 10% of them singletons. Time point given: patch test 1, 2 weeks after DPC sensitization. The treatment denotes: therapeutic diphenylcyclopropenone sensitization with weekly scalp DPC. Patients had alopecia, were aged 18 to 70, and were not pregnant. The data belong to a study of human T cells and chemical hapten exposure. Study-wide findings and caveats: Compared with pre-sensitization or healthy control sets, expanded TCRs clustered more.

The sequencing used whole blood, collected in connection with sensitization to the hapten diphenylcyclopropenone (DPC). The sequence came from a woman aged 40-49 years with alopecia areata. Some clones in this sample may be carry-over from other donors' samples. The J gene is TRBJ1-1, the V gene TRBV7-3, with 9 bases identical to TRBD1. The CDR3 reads CASSLTQDRGNTEAFF. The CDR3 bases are TGTGCCAGCAGCTTAACTCAGGACAGGGGAAACACTGAAGCTTTCTTT.